Shown below are 28 T cell receptor beta chains from a single sample sequenced in a study of PD-1 blockade in classical Hodgkin lymphoma. The patients all showed relapse after autologous stem cell transplantation, while their brentuximab vedotin exposure varied. Produced via immunoSEQ multiplex PCR; TCRdb's table is partial and in-frame only. This table has approximately 150,000 clones, 78% appearing once. This sample comprised peripheral blood mononuclear cells (PBMCs), obtained before the second cycle of nivolumab. The origin of the receptors is a human donor with classical Hodgkin lymphoma.

This rearrangement joins TRBV25-1 to TRBJ2-1; the D is unclear. Germline-derived CDR1 and CDR2 are MGHDK and SYGVNS. The CDR3 loop spans 16 amino acids. V gave up 2 bases and J gave up 1 base, with 12 bases separating them. For the CDR3, the DNA is TGTGCCAGCAGTGAACTGGTTCCCCAGTCCTACAATGAGCAGTTCTTC. Translation gives CASSELVPQSYNEQFF.

The J gene is TRBJ2-7, the V gene TRBV5-1; 8 bases fit TRBD1. Trimming at V came to 1 base and at J to 2 bases, leaving 5 bases not matched to a gene. The germline gives CDR1 SGHRS, CDR2 YFSETQ. The CDR3 spans 15 residues. Here the CDR3 DNA reads TGCGCCAGCAGCTTGTTGTCAGGGGGCACCTACGAGCAGTACTTC. Residues: CASSLLSGGTYEQYF. The full variable domain, completed using reference TRBV5-1 and TRBJ2-7, is KAGVTQTPRYLIKTRGQQVTLSCSPISGHRSVSWYQQTPGQGLQFLFEYFSETQRNKGNFPGRFSGRQFSNSRSEMNVSTLELGDSALYLCASSLLSGGTYEQYFGPGTRLTVT.

The chain links TRBV7-2 to TRBJ2-2; tentative D call: TRBD2 (5 bases). The germline V and J ends were trimmed by 3 bases and 5 bases, with 13 bases remaining between them. Germline lookup yields CDR1 SGHTA and CDR2 FQGNSA. The CDR3 is 15 residues long. CDR3 region: CASSLAEGWTGELFF. DNA of the CDR3: TGTGCCAGCAGCTTGGCAGAGGGATGGACCGGGGAGCTGTTTTTT.

This clone was recorded once. The V and J genes are TRBV7-3 and TRBJ2-5; the match to TRBD2 covers 8 bases. Germline CDR1 reads SGHTA; CDR2 reads FQGTGA. This CDR3 is built from 16 residues. V was clipped by 6 bases and J by 0 bases; unmatched bases: 9. The CDR3 here is CASSPGLAEYQETQYF. CDR3 nucleotide sequence: TGTGCCAGCAGTCCAGGACTAGCAGAGTACCAAGAGACCCAGTACTTC.

The rearrangement uses TRBV19 and TRBJ2-6; a weak D match, TRBD1 (6 bases). Trimming removed 7 bases from V and 2 bases from J, with 12 bases in between. Germline V CDR1 and CDR2: LNHDA, SQIVND (reference sequence). The CDR3 loop spans 15 amino acids. DNA for the CDR3: TGTGCCAGTACAATAACAGGGCCTGGGGCCAACGTCCTGACTTTC. Its translation: CASTITGPGANVLTF.

The chain links TRBV29-1 to TRBJ2-3; no clear D. CDR1 SQVTM and CDR2 ANQGSEA come from the germline V gene. Deletions cut 7 bases from V and 2 bases from J, with 10 bases between. This CDR3 has 12 residues. The CDR3 bases are TGCAGCGGTTTGTCGGACACAGATACGCAGTATTTT. It is translated as CSGLSDTDTQYF.

The chain couples TRBV2 to TRBJ2-7; TRBD1 matches at 9 bases. With V trimmed by 5 bases and J by 3 bases, 5 bases remained unmatched. CDR3 length equals 14 residues. Germline V lookup: CDR1 SNHLY, CDR2 FYNNEI. The CDR3 nucleotides are TGTGCCAGCAGTCGACAGGGGGGTCTCTACGAGCAGTACTTC. This gives the protein CASSRQGGLYEQYF.

This chain links TRBV5-1 with TRBJ2-1; D is unclear. V was trimmed by 0 bases and J by 5 bases, leaving 9 bases between them. CDR1 SGHRS and CDR2 YFSETQ come from the germline V gene. This CDR3 has 14 residues. In DNA, the CDR3 is TGCGCCAGCAGCTTGGTTCGGCAGAACAATGAGCAGTTCTTC. Protein: CASSLVRQNNEQFF.

V is TRBV2 and J is TRBJ2-5; no reliable D call. The CDR3 runs 12 residues. CDR1 and CDR2 from the germline V gene are SNHLY and FYNNEI. V lost 7 bases, J lost 4 bases, and 10 bases lay in between. CDR3 DNA sequence: TGTGCCAGCAATGTGGACCGAGAGACCCAGTACTTC. It specifies CASNVDRETQYF.

This chain links TRBV28 with TRBJ2-7; TRBD2 matches at 9 bases. The CDR3 sequence is 15 residues long. V lost 4 bases to trimming and J lost 6 bases; unmatched junction nucleotides: 10. Germline V lookup: CDR1 MDHEN, CDR2 SYDVKM. The CDR3 region is CASSSLAGPPLEQYF. CDR3 bases: TGTGCCAGCAGTTCCCTAGCGGGACCCCCTCTCGAGCAGTACTTC.

Written as DNA, the CDR3 is TGTGCCAGCAGTGGAAGCGGGAGATCAACAGATACGCAGTATTTT. Translation: CASSGSGRSTDTQYF. The V and J genes are TRBV2 and TRBJ2-3; 8 bases match TRBD2. Germline V lookup: CDR1 SNHLY, CDR2 FYNNEI. The junction had 6 bases not matched to a gene; V was cut back by 4 bases and J by 3 bases. This CDR3 comprises 15 residues. Supplemented by reference TRBV2 and TRBJ2-3, the full variable domain reads EPEVTQTPSHQVTQMGQEVILRCVPISNHLYFYWYRQILGQKVEFLVSFYNNEISEKSEIFDDQFSVERPDGSNFTLKIRSTKLEDSAMYFCASSGSGRSTDTQYFGPGTRLTVL.

This chain links TRBV18 with TRBJ1-4; D gene uncertain. Germline assignment: CDR1 KGHSH and CDR2 LQKENI. The CDR3 consists of 15 residues. The V and J ends lost 3 bases and 3 bases respectively, with 11 bases between them. CDR3 sequence: CASSPNSAPNEKLFF. In nucleotides, the CDR3 is TGTGCCAGCTCACCGAATAGTGCACCTAATGAAAAACTGTTTTTT.

The chain links TRBV5-1 to TRBJ1-2; 10 nucleotides match TRBD1. The CDR3 is 19 amino acids. CDR1 and CDR2 (germline): SGHRS, YFSETQ. V shed 1 base, J shed 5 bases, and the junction held 17 bases outside the gene matches. The CDR3 DNA sequence: TGCGCCAGCAGCTTGAGCGGCCCGGGACAGGGGAGTTGGGGGTATGGCTACACCTTC. This translates into CASSLSGPGQGSWGYGYTF. The variable domain in full, completed from reference TRBV5-1 and TRBJ1-2, reads KAGVTQTPRYLIKTRGQQVTLSCSPISGHRSVSWYQQTPGQGLQFLFEYFSETQRNKGNFPGRFSGRQFSNSRSEMNVSTLELGDSALYLCASSLSGPGQGSWGYGYTFGSGTRLTVV.

This clone was counted only a few times. The J gene is TRBJ1-5, the V gene TRBV5-1, with 9 bases aligning to TRBD1. CDR1 and CDR2 (germline): SGHRS, YFSETQ. This CDR3 spans 15 amino acids. Trimming cost V 4 bases and J 4 bases; bases outside gene matches: 6. The DNA for the CDR3 is TGCGCCAGCAGCCCTGGGACAGGGTGGAATCAGCCCCAGCATTTT. It yields the protein CASSPGTGWNQPQHF.

The gene calls are TRBV5-6 and TRBJ1-5, with 7 bases aligning to TRBD1. Germline lookup yields CDR1 SGHDT and CDR2 YYEEEE. V lost 6 bases to trimming and J lost 2 bases; unmatched junction nucleotides: 5. The CDR3 loop spans 14 amino acids. The CDR3 sequence: CASTTGVRNQPQHF. CDR3 bases: TGTGCCAGCACCACAGGGGTGCGCAATCAGCCCCAGCATTTT.

V and J are TRBV18 and TRBJ2-7; 15 bases match TRBD2. The junction had 7 bases not matched to a gene; V was cut back by 3 bases and J by 4 bases. This CDR3 comprises 17 residues. In germline, CDR1 is KGHSH, CDR2 LQKENI. The CDR3 is CASSPVGLAGGSYEQYF. The DNA for the CDR3 is TGTGCCAGCTCACCCGTAGGACTAGCGGGAGGGTCGTACGAGCAGTACTTC.

The chain carries TRBV6-6 and TRBJ2-1; 11 bases align to TRBD2. The V segment lost 5 bases and the J segment 2 bases; nucleotides outside the gene matches: 2. Germline-derived CDR1 and CDR2 are MNHNY and SVGAGI (reference sequence). The CDR3 has 15 residues. The CDR3 DNA reads as TGTGCCAGCAGTCAGGGACTAGCGGCCTACAATGAGCAGTTCTTC. Amino acid sequence: CASSQGLAAYNEQFF.

V is TRBV6-5 and J is TRBJ1-4; D might be TRBD1 (6 bases). V gave up 6 bases and J gave up 5 bases, with 16 bases separating them. CDR1 is MNHEY, CDR2 SVGAGI, per germline. The CDR3 totals 15 residues. The CDR3 DNA sequence: TGTGCCAGCAGCAGGGGCCGGGGAGAAAATGAAAAACTGTTTTTT. Protein product: CASSRGRGENEKLFF.

The rearrangement links TRBV27 to TRBJ2-3, with D possibly TRBD2 on 5 matching bases. This CDR3 is built from 17 residues. Germline CDR1 reads MNHEY; CDR2 reads SMNVEV (reference sequence). Trimming pared 3 bases from V and 0 bases from J, leaving 16 bases between. CDR3 in amino acids: CASSFLARMTSTDTQYF. The DNA of the CDR3 is TGTGCCAGCAGTTTCTTAGCGCGGATGACTAGCACAGATACGCAGTATTTT.

The chain couples TRBV6-5 to TRBJ1-2; possibly TRBD1 for D (6 bases). The CDR3 runs 13 residues. Germline loops: CDR1 MNHEY, CDR2 SVGAGI. Trimming left V 5 bases short and J 4 bases short, with 11 bases between. In nucleotides, the CDR3 is TGTGCCAGCAGTGTAGGGGGATCCTATGGCTACACCTTC. Translating gives CASSVGGSYGYTF.

The gene calls are TRBV12-5 and TRBJ2-7; D may be TRBD1 or TRBD2 (5 bases each). Trimming removed 6 bases from V and 3 bases from J, with 15 bases in between. The CDR3 runs to 14 residues. Germline V gene lookup returns CDR1 LGHNT and CDR2 FRNRAP. In DNA, the CDR3 is TGTGCTAGTGGCCCCCCGGGACGGGACTACGAGCAGTACTTC. Translation: CASGPPGRDYEQYF. Based on the CDR3 plus reference TRBV12-5 and TRBJ2-7, the full variable domain is DARVTQTPRHKVTEMGQEVTMRCQPILGHNTVFWYRQTMMQGLELLAYFRNRAPLDDSGMPKDRFSAEMPDATLATLKIQPSEPRDSAVYFCASGPPGRDYEQYFGPGTRLTVT.

CDR3 nucleotide sequence: TGTGCCAGCAGTGTCCCAACAGGGGTCTATGGCTACACCTTC. This sequence encodes CASSVPTGVYGYTF. This chain connects TRBV2 to TRBJ1-2; TRBD1 aligns across 7 bases. V lost 4 bases and J lost 4; bases outside the gene matches: 6. CDR3 length equals 14 residues. Germline CDR1 and CDR2: SNHLY and FYNNEI.

V usage is TRBV4-1 and J usage is TRBJ1-1; D possibly corresponds to TRBD1 (5 bases). The CDR3 is 12 residues long. Germline lookup yields CDR1 MGHRA and CDR2 YSYEKL. Trimming took 0 bases from V and 9 from J, leaving 8 bases between them. In DNA, the CDR3 is TGCGCCAGCAGCCAAGATGGGGGAAAAGCTTTCTTT. It yields the protein CASSQDGGKAFF.

The chain joins TRBV19 to TRBJ1-4; 8 bases align to TRBD1. The CDR3 runs 15 residues. CDR1 is LNHDA, CDR2 SQIVND, per germline (reference sequence). V trimming: 3 bases; J trimming: 4 bases; junction bases outside the gene matches: 4. CDR3 bases: TGTGCCAGTAGTATGACAGGGGAGGGTAATGAAAAACTGTTTTTT. Translation: CASSMTGEGNEKLFF. Drawing the rest from reference TRBV19 and TRBJ1-4, the complete variable domain is DGGITQSPKYLFRKEGQNVTLSCEQNLNHDAMYWYRQDPGQGLRLIYYSQIVNDFQKGDIAEGYSVSREKKESFPLTVTSAQKNPTAFYLCASSMTGEGNEKLFFGSGTQLSVL.

V gene TRBV4-1 combines with J gene TRBJ1-4, with 7 positions matching TRBD1. The V gene end was trimmed by 7 bases and the J gene end by 8 bases; junction bases not matched to a gene: 4. Germline CDR1 MGHRA, CDR2 YSYEKL. The CDR3 runs 12 residues. The CDR3 is CASKGQREKLFF. In DNA form, the CDR3 reads TGCGCCAGCAAGGGACAGAGAGAAAAACTGTTTTTT.

The chain uses TRBV7-8 and TRBJ2-5; tentative D call: TRBD2 (6 bases). V lost 4 bases, J lost 1 base, and 16 bases lay in between. There are 16 residues in the CDR3. The V gene's germline CDR1 is SGHVS and CDR2 FQNEAQ. The CDR3 DNA reads as TGTGCCAGCAGCTCCCCATTAGGGACTCTCCAAGAGACCCAGTACTTC. This translates into CASSSPLGTLQETQYF.

The chain carries TRBV4-3 and TRBJ2-1, with D tentatively TRBD1 (5 bases). The CDR3 length is 15 residues. From germline, CDR1 is LGHNA and CDR2 YSLEER. Deletions cut 0 bases from V and 5 bases from J, with 11 bases between. CDR3 in amino acids: CASSQDRALNNEQFF. For the CDR3, the DNA is TGCGCCAGCAGCCAAGACAGGGCCTTGAACAATGAGCAGTTCTTC.

The gene calls are TRBV10-3 and TRBJ2-7; 12 bases map to TRBD1. The V segment lost 8 bases and the J segment 4 bases; nucleotides outside the gene matches: 6. The CDR3 is 14 residues long. The germline V gene has CDR1 ENHRY and CDR2 SYGVKD. The CDR3 loop is CAIVPGQGAYEQYF. CDR3 DNA: TGTGCCATCGTACCGGGACAGGGGGCATACGAGCAGTACTTC.